The sequence of this T cell receptor beta chain was determined in a study of blood T cell repertoires in COVID-19. Libraries were prepared by immunoSEQ multiplex PCR; TCRdb keeps only in-frame clonotypes and omits some of them. Of about 81,000 clones listed, roughly four fifths are singletons. The V gene's germline CDR1 is LGHNA and CDR2 YNFKEQ. The CDR3 is 16 amino acids. Trimming took 0 bases from V and 6 from J, leaving 14 bases between them. The origin of this receptor is a human donor in a cohort sampled during active COVID-19. This chain uses TRBV4-2 with TRBJ2-2; maybe TRBD1 (5 bases). Sequencing was done on a sample of peripheral blood. CDR3 in DNA: TGTGCCAGCAGCCAAGATGGGGCCCCGCTGGCCGGGGAGCTGTTTTTT. The encoded protein is CASSQDGAPLAGELFF.